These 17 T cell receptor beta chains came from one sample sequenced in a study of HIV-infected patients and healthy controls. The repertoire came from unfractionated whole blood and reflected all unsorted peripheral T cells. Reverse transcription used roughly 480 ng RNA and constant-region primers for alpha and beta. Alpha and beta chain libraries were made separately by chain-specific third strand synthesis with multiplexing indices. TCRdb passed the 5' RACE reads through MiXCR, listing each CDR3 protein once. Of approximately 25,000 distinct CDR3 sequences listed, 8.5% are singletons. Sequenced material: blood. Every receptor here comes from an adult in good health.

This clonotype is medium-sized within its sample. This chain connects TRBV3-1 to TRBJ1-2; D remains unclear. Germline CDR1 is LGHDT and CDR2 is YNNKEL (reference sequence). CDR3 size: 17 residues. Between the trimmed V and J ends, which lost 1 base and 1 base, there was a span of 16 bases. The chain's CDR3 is CASSQGLSYEINYGYTF. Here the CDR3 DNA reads TGTGCCAGCAGCCAAGGTTTGTCCTACGAGATTAACTATGGCTACACCTTC.

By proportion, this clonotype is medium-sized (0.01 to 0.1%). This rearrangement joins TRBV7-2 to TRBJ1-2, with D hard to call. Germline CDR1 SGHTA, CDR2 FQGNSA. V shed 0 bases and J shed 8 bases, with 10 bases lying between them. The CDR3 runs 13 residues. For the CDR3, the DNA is TGTGCCAGCAGCTTAGCTGGGTCGGGAGGCTACACCTTC. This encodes CASSLAGSGGYTF.

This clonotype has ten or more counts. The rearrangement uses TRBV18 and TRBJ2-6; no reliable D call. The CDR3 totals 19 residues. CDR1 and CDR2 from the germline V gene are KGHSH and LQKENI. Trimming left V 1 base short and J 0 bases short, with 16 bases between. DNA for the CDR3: TGTGCCAGCTCACCACTGGACCGTCAAATTGGCTCTGGGGCCAACGTCCTGACTTTC. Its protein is CASSPLDRQIGSGANVLTF.

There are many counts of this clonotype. This CDR3 is CASSLRGRETQYF. The DNA for the CDR3 is TGTGCCAGCAGTTTACGGGGTAGGGAGACCCAGTACTTC. The chain couples TRBV12-3 or TRBV12-4 to TRBJ2-5; TRBD2 is a possible D gene (5 bases). This CDR3 contains 13 residues. V was clipped by 2 bases and J by 5 bases, with 9 bases between them.

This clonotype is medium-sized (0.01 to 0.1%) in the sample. The CDR3 bases are TGTGCCAGCAGCTTCGGGGGGAACAATCAGCCCCAGCATTTT. Translating gives CASSFGGNNQPQHF. This chain links TRBV21-1 with TRBJ1-5; the D call of TRBD1 is as the table states it, not checked on the DNA. TRBV21-1 is a pseudogene segment. The CDR3 has 14 residues.

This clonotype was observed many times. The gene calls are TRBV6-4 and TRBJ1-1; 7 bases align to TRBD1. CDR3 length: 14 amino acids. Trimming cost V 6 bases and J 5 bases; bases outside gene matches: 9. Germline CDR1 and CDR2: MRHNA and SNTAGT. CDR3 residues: CASRRDSGRTEAFF. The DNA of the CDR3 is TGTGCCAGCAGGCGGGACAGCGGGAGGACTGAAGCTTTCTTT.

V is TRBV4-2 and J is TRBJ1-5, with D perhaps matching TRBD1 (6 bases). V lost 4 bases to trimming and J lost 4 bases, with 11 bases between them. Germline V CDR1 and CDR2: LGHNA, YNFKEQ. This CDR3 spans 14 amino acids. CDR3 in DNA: TGTGCCAGCAGCCCTCCGGGACAAAATCAGCCCCAGCATTTT. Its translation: CASSPPGQNQPQHF.

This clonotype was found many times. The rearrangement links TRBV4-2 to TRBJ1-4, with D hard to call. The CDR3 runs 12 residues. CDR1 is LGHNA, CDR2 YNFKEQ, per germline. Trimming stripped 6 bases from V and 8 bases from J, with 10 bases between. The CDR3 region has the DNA TGTGCCAGCAGTGGGGTGGGAGAAAAACTGTTTTTT. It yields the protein CASSGVGEKLFF.

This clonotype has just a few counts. CDR3 bases: TGCAGCGCTTTAATAACTGGGGCCAACGTCCTGACTTTC. Translating it yields CSALITGANVLTF. V gene TRBV29-1 combines with J gene TRBJ2-6; no firm D call. Germline CDR1 reads SQVTM; CDR2 reads ANQGSEA. V gave up 7 bases and J gave up 2 bases, with 9 bases separating them. The length of the CDR3 is 13 residues.

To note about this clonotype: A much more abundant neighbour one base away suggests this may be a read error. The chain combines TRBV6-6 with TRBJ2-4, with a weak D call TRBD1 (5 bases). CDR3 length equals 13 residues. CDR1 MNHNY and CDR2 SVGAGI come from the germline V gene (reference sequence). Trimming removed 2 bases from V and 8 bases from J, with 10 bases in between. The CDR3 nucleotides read TGTGCCAGCAGTTACGGGCTACAGGACATTCAGTACTTC. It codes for CASSYGLQDIQYF.

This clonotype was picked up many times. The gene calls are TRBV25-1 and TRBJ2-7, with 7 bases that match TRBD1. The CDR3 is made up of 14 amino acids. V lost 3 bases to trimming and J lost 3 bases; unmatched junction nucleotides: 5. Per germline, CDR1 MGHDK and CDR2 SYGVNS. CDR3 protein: CASSELRDSYEQYF. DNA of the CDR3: TGTGCCAGCAGTGAGCTCCGGGACAGCTACGAGCAGTACTTC.

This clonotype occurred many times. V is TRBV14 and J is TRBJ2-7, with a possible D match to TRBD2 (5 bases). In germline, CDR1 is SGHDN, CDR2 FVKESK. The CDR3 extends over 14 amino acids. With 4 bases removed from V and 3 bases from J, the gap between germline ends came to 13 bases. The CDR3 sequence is CASSPTGEGYEQYF. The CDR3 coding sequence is TGTGCCAGCAGCCCCACCGGAGAGGGCTACGAGCAGTACTTC.

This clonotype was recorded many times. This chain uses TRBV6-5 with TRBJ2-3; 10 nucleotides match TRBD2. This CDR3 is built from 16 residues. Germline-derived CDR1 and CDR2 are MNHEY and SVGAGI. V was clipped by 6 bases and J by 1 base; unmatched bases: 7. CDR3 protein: CASSKSGGAGTDTQYF. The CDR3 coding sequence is TGTGCCAGCAGCAAAAGCGGGGGGGCCGGCACAGATACGCAGTATTTT.

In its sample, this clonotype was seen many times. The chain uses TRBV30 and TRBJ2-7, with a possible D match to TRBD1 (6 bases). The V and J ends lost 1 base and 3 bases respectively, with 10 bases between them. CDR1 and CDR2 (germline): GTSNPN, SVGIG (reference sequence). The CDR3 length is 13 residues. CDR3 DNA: TGTGCCTGGAGTGATGGGGGCCACTACGAGCAGTACTTC. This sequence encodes CAWSDGGHYEQYF.

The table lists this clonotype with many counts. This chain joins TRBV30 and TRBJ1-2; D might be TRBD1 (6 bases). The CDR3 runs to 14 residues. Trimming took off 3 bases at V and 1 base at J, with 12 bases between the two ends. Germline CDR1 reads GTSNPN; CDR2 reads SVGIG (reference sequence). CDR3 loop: CAWRGGSHNYGYTF. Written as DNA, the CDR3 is TGTGCCTGGAGGGGGGGCAGTCATAACTATGGCTACACCTTC.

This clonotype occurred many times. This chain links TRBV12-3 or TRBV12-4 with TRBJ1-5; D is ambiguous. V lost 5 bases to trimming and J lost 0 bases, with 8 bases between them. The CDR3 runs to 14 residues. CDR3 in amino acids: CASSLSPSNQPQHF. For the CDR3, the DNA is TGTGCCAGCAGTCTCTCCCCTAGCAATCAGCCCCAGCATTTT.

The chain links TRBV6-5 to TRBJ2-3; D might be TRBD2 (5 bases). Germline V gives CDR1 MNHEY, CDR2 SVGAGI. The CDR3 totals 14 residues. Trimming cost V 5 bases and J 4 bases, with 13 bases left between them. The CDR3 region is CASSRTHSADTQYF. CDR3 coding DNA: TGTGCCAGCAGTCGGACTCACAGCGCAGATACGCAGTATTTT.